These T cell receptor beta chains were read from a single sample in a study of regulatory T cells in long-lasting Graves disease. One entry per CDR3 protein, called by TCRdb with MiXCR from the multiplex PCR reads. The top ten hold roughly 25% of the sample, which has around 480,000 distinct CDR3 sequences, 16% seen once. This sample also belongs to another study, concerning T cells in Graves' hyperthyroidism and ophthalmopathy.

The sequences come from peripheral blood mononuclear cells (PBMCs), collected at new diagnosis, from a patient treated with antithyroid drugs. Receptors originate from a woman between 40 and 65 years old with Graves disease. The CDR3 runs from the conserved cysteine through the conserved F or W. A D gene is named only where the DNA matches it firmly. A row's size may be missing; if present it is once, few, many or a size class.

v_call	j_call	clone_size	d_call	cdr3_aa	cdr3_nt
TRBV7-8	TRBJ1-5	.	.	CASSLNVESNQPQHF	TGTGCCAGCAGCCTCAATGTTGAAAGCAATCAGCCCCAGCATTTT
TRBV9	TRBJ1-1	few	.	CASSATTANTEAFF	TGTGCCAGCAGCGCGACCACAGCAAACACTGAAGCTTTCTTT
TRBV20-1	TRBJ1-6	.	.	CSARDHRESSYNSPLHF	TGCAGTGCTAGAGATCACAGGGAGAGCTCCTATAATTCACCCCTCCACTTT
TRBV10-1	TRBJ2-1	many	TRBD2	CASSEGLAAGNEQFF	TGCGCCAGCAGTGAAGGCCTAGCGGCGGGAAATGAGCAGTTCTTC
TRBV4-1	TRBJ2-7	many	.	CASSQDPRDEQYF	TGCGCCAGCAGCCAAGATCCGAGGGACGAGCAGTACTTC
TRBV7-2	TRBJ1-5	many	.	CASSSVGERDNQPQHF	TGTGCCAGCAGCTCGGTGGGGGAAAGGGACAATCAGCCCCAGCATTTT
TRBV5-1	TRBJ1-6	many	TRBD1	CASSQGQGGSYSPLHF	TGCGCCAGCAGCCAAGGACAGGGTGGGAGTTATTCACCCCTCCACTTT
TRBV6-2/TRBV6-3	TRBJ2-2	few	.	CASSYNRNTGELFF	TGTGCCAGCAGTTACAACAGAAACACCGGGGAGCTGTTTTTT
TRBV19	TRBJ1-5	few	TRBD1	CASSRGGTGNQPQHF	TGTGCCAGTAGTAGAGGGGGGACAGGCAATCAGCCCCAGCATTTT
TRBV20-1	TRBJ2-1	many	.	CSARDGGEQFF	TGCAGTGCTAGAGATGGCGGGGAGCAGTTCTTC
TRBV12-3/TRBV12-4	TRBJ2-7	few	.	CASSPQQGRQYEQYF	TGTGCCAGCAGTCCTCAACAGGGTAGGCAGTACGAGCAGTACTTC
TRBV5-6	TRBJ1-1	many	.	CASSLVGAIVAFF	TGTGCCAGCAGCTTGGTGGGGGCGATTGTCGCTTTCTTT
TRBV24-1	TRBJ2-5	.	.	CATSDPGPSDAGTQYF	TGTGCCACCAGTGATCCCGGGCCTTCAGACGCGGGGACCCAGTACTTC
TRBV2	TRBJ1-2	many	TRBD1	CASSTGTALGYGYTF	TGTGCCAGCAGTACCGGGACAGCCCTGGGGTATGGCTACACCTTC
TRBV6-1	TRBJ2-3	many	.	CASSELRVDTQYF	TGTGCCAGCAGTGAACTAAGGGTTGATACGCAGTATTTT
TRBV6-5	TRBJ1-5	many	.	CASSYGPPQGHSNQPQHF	TGTGCCAGCAGTTACGGGCCCCCCCAGGGGCATAGCAATCAGCCCCAGCATTTT
TRBV19	TRBJ2-1	few	.	CASSRGGPYNEQFF	TGTGCCAGTAGTCGTGGAGGTCCCTACAATGAGCAGTTCTTC
TRBV20-1	TRBJ1-5	many	.	CSAGDTSNQPQHF	TGCAGTGCTGGGGACACATCCAATCAGCCCCAGCATTTT
TRBV11-3	TRBJ2-3	many	TRBD1	CASSQYMGTAGGTDTQYF	TGTGCCAGCAGCCAATACATGGGGACAGCCGGGGGCACAGATACGCAGTATTTT
TRBV7-2	TRBJ1-6	many	TRBD1	CASSMGQVNSPLHF	TGTGCCAGCAGCATGGGACAGGTGAATTCACCCCTCCACTTT
TRBV24-1	TRBJ2-3	few	TRBD1	CATSDFDRGPTDTQYF	TGTGCCACCAGTGATTTCGACAGGGGCCCCACAGATACGCAGTATTTT
TRBV6-1	TRBJ1-2	.	.	CASSGTFNYGYTF	TGTGCCAGCAGTGGGACATTTAACTATGGCTACACCTTC
TRBV5-1	TRBJ1-6	many	.	CASRLQVEGRYSPLHF	TGCGCCAGCAGGTTACAGGTCGAGGGTCGGTATTCACCCCTCCACTTT